Reported below is one T cell receptor (beta chain). The antigen it binds to is not known. No much larger clone exists at a distance of one base, and base qualities are not known. The data derive from a study of blood T cell repertoires in COVID-19 (TCRdb year 2020). With regard to the full study: The collaborator samples originated in the United States, Italy and Spain and spanned the acute and convalescent phases of COVID-19. The prospective study material was composed of cDNA or gDNA derived from T cells, B-cell-depleted T cells, or PBMCs. The dataset comprised deeply sampled blood TCRbeta repertoires from subjects exposed to, actively infected with, or recovered from COVID-19. The repertoires were released in a freely available public database intended as a resource for research on the immune response to SARS-CoV-2. Samples were obtained from the ongoing ImmuneRACE study (first 160 participants) and from 950 to 1,500 subjects provided by 6 global collaborators. A de-identified subject ID, COVID-19 status, age in years and sex were almost always included in the sample metadata. Where available, HLA class I and class II types were obtained from metadata supplied by the sample provider rather than from assay-based typing.

From the cysteine up to the phenylalanine, the CDR3 has a length of 16 residues. Only the CDR3 part of the read is kept: 48 bases, read in frame from the first base. The V end gives up 5 bases and the J end 1 base, leaving 6 bases in the junction not matched to a gene. CDR1 and CDR2 were assigned from the germline V gene (reference sequence) as SEHNR and FQNEAQ. Study-wide findings and limitations: How much clinical and demographic metadata was included differed by source and by participant, and the metadata was provided uncurated.

The immunoSEQ Assay, a bias-controlled multiplex PCR, was used to amplify TCRbeta CDR3 regions from genomic DNA. The study's processing was this. Within the assay, amplification of reference gene primers was used to estimate how many nucleated cells each sample contained. Sequence reads were collapsed and filtered to measure the absolute abundance of every unique TCRbeta CDR3 rearrangement. Productive Simpson clonality was computed per sample as the square root of Simpson's diversity index over productive rearrangements. What TCRdb holds here is the immuneACCESS table cut down to in-frame rearrangements. Part of the clones is not present; checked against another copy, under half of the missing clones reflect an unresolved V gene, and the others are unexplained. V and J calls and clone size are given by that table; D and trimming were obtained from the DNA. The sample table contains roughly 200,000 clones; only one count was recorded for around 92% of them. The ten most abundant clones make up about 4% of the sample.

Participants in the prospective study were aged about 18 to 100 years, lived in some 24 United States geographic areas, and enrolled through a virtual design. Cohort assignment in the prospective study relied on participant-reported clinical history from a screening survey and a study questionnaire. Mobile phlebotomists in the prospective study collected whole blood, serum and a nasopharyngeal or oropharyngeal swab from every participant. Over a roughly two-month period, participants in the prospective study had the option of providing additional blood draws and questionnaires. Blood samples from the prospective study were shipped frozen or at room temperature prior to DNA extraction.

The receptor chain draws on TRBV7-9 and TRBJ2-5; 11 central bases correspond to TRBD2. Sequencing used PBMCs or T cells enriched from blood (not recorded which). The sequence derives from a woman under 40 with acute COVID-19. The CDR3 has the sequence CASSPGLAEPQETQYF. In nucleotides, the sequence is TGTGCCAGCAGCCCGGGACTAGCGGAGCCCCAAGAGACCCAGTACTTC.